These T cell receptor beta chains were read from a single sample in a study of CD8+CD57+ T cells in acquired aplastic anemia. TCRdb re-called the reads with MiXCR, one entry per CDR3 protein. The sample has 400,000 to 450,000 distinct CDR3 sequences; about two thirds are singletons. Sequenced material: sorted CD4+, CD8+, or CD8+CD57+ T cells (not recorded which) from PBMCs. The receptors shown here come from a human donor in good health, serving as a control. Both conserved end residues are part of each CDR3. The order of the fields is V gene, clone size, J gene, D gene, CDR3 protein, CDR3 DNA. D genes are given only for firm matches. The size field is filled for only some rows; it gives once, few, many or a size class.

V: TRBV15
size: -
J: TRBJ1-3
D: TRBD1
CDR3: CASSQGQVSGNTIYF
DNA: TGTGCCAGCAGTCAGGGACAGGTCTCTGGAAACACCATATATTTT

V: TRBV4-3
size: few
J: TRBJ2-2
D: TRBD1
CDR3: CASSRRGRSDTGELFF
DNA: TGCGCCAGCAGCCGCAGGGGGCGCTCGGACACCGGGGAGCTGTTTTTT

V: TRBV9
size: -
J: TRBJ2-3
D: -
CDR3: CASSVVGGRSTDNF
DNA: TGTGCCAGCAGCGTAGTTGGGGGACGTAGCACAGATAATTTT

V: TRBV2
size: -
J: TRBJ2-2
D: TRBD2
CDR3: CASGASGNTGELFF
DNA: TGTGCCAGCGGGGCTAGCGGAAACACCGGGGAGCTGTTTTTT

V: TRBV9
size: -
J: TRBJ2-7
D: -
CDR3: CASSVEMGTEAFYF
DNA: TGTGCCAGCAGCGTAGAGATGGGCACTGAAGCTTTCTACTTC

V: TRBV7-2
size: -
J: TRBJ2-5
D: -
CDR3: CASSLRERTHLRF
DNA: -

V: TRBV12-3/TRBV12-4
size: few
J: TRBJ1-1
D: -
CDR3: CASSLLWGAGTEAFF
DNA: TGTGCCAGCAGTCTCCTGTGGGGGGCGGGCACTGAAGCTTTCTTT

V: TRBV7-7
size: -
J: TRBJ2-3
D: TRBD2
CDR3: CLCSMGLAGGTDTQYF
DNA: TGTCTCTGCAGCATGGGACTAGCGGGGGGCACAGATACGCAGTATTTT

V: TRBV5-1
size: -
J: TRBJ2-2
D: TRBD1
CDR3: CATSLASTGTGELFF
DNA: TGCGCCACCAGCTTGGCCTCGACAGGGACCGGGGAGCTGTTTTTT

V: TRBV11-2
size: many
J: TRBJ2-4
D: TRBD1
CDR3: CASSLTGQGASIQYF
DNA: TGTGCCAGCAGCCTAACGGGACAGGGGGCAAGCATTCAGTACTTC

V: TRBV25-1
size: few
J: TRBJ1-5
D: TRBD1
CDR3: CASRNRGQPQHF
DNA: TGTGCCAGCAGAAACAGGGGCCAGCCCCAGCATTTT

V: TRBV5-1
size: -
J: TRBJ1-6
D: -
CDR3: CASSVSSGAESPLHF
DNA: TGTGCCAGCAGCGTATCTAGCGGGGCGGAATCACCCCTCCACTTT

V: TRBV7-8
size: -
J: TRBJ2-1
D: TRBD1
CDR3: CASSYGDREQFF
DNA: TGTGCCAGCAGCTATGGGGACAGGGAGCAGTTCTTC

V: TRBV12-3/TRBV12-4
size: -
J: TRBJ1-1
D: -
CDR3: CASRGNFGAEAFF
DNA: TGTGCCAGCAGGGGGAATTTTGGGGCTGAAGCTTTCTTT

V: TRBV20-1
size: -
J: TRBJ1-1
D: -
CDR3: CSARDPGLAGNTEAFF
DNA: TGCAGTGCTAGAGATCCGGGACTAGCAGGGAACACTGAAGCTTTCTTT

V: TRBV6-6
size: many
J: TRBJ2-6
D: -
CDR3: CASGRKLSSGANVLTF
DNA: TGTGCCAGCGGCCGTAAATTATCCTCTGGGGCCAACGTCCTGACTTTC

V: TRBV24-1
size: -
J: TRBJ2-5
D: TRBD1
CDR3: CATSDARDRGRETQYF
DNA: TGTGCCACCAGTGACGCTAGGGACAGGGGCCGAGAGACCCAGTACTTC

V: TRBV10-3
size: -
J: TRBJ1-1
D: -
CDR3: CAISEGGTEAFF
DNA: TGTGCCATCAGTGAGGGAGGGACTGAAGCTTTCTTT

V: TRBV25-1
size: many
J: TRBJ1-2
D: -
CDR3: CASSVEGGVLNGYTF
DNA: TGTGCCAGCAGCGTGGAGGGGGGCGTCTTGAATGGCTACACCTTC

V: TRBV20-1
size: many
J: TRBJ2-3
D: -
CDR3: CSARFGSGTDTQYF
DNA: TGCAGTGCTAGATTCGGGTCAGGCACAGATACGCAGTATTTT